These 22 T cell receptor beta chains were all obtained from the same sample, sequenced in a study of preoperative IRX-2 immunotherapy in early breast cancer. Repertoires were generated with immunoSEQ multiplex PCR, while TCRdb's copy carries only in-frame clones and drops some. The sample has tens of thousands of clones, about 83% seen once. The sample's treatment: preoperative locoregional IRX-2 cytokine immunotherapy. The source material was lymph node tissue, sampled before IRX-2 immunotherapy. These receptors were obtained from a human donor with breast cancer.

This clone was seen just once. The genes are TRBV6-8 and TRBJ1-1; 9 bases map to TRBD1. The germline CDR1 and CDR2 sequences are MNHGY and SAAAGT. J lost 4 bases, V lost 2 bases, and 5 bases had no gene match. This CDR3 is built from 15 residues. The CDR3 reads CASSYRDREVTEAFF. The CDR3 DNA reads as TGTGCCAGCAGTTACCGGGACAGGGAGGTCACTGAAGCTTTCTTT.

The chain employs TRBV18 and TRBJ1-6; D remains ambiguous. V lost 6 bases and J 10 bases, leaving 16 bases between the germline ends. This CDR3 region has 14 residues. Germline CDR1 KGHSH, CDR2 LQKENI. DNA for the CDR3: TGTGCCAGCTCCCTCCGTGGGGATGGCTCACCCCTCCACTTT. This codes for CASSLRGDGSPLHF.

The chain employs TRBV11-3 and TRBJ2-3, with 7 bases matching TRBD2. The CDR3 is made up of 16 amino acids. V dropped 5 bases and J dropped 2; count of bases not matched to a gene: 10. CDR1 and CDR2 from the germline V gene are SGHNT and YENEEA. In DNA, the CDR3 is TGTGCCAGCAGCCAAGGTTTCCAGCGGGACACAGATACGCAGTATTTT. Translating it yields CASSQGFQRDTDTQYF.

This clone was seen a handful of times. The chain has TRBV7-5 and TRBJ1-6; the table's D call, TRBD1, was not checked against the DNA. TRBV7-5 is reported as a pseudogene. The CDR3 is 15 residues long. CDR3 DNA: TGTGCCAGCAGCTTAGTGTCAGGGGTTAATTCACCCCTCCACTTT. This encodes CASSLVSGVNSPLHF.

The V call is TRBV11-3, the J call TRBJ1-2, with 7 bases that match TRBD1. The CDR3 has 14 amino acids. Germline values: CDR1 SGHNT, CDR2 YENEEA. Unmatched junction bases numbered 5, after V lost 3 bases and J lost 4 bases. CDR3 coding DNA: TGTGCCAGCAGCTTCCCGGACAGGCCCTATGGCTACACCTTC. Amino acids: CASSFPDRPYGYTF.

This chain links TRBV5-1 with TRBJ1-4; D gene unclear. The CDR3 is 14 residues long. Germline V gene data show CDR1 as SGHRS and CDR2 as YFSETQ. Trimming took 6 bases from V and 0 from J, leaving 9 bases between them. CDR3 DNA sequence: TGCGCCAGCAAGCCGGGCTCAACTAATGAAAAACTGTTTTTT. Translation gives CASKPGSTNEKLFF.

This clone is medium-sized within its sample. CDR3 nucleotides: TGTGCCAGCAGTTTCCCCTACGGGGCCCAGCATTTT. Its translation is CASSFPYGAQHF. The chain combines TRBV6-8 with TRBJ1-5; D gene uncertain. The CDR3 has 12 amino acids. Germline CDR1 MNHGY, CDR2 SAAAGT. V dropped 4 bases and J dropped 11 bases, with 12 bases sitting between them.

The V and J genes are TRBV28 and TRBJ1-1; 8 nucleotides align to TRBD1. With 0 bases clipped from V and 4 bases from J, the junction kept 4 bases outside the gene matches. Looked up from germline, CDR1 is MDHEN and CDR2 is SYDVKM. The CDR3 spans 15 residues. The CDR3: CASSLWTGTGTEAFF. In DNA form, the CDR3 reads TGTGCCAGCAGTTTATGGACGGGGACAGGCACTGAAGCTTTCTTT.

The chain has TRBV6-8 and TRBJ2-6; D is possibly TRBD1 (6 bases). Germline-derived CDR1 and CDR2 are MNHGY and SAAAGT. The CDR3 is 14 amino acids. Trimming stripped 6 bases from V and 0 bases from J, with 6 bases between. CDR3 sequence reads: CASRTGSGANVLTF. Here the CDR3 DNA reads TGTGCCAGCAGGACAGGCTCTGGGGCCAACGTCCTGACTTTC.

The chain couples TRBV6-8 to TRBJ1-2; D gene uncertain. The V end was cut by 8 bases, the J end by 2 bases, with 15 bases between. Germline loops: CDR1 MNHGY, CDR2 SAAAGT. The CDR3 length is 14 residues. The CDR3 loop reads CASRGSPGNYGYTF. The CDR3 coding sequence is TGTGCCAGCCGAGGGTCCCCGGGGAACTATGGCTACACCTTC.

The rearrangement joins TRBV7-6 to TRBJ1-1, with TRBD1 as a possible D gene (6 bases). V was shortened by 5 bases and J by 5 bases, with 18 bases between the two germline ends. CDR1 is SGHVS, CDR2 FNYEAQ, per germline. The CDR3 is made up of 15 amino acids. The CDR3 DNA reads TGTGCCAGCAGCGCCCAGGGGACTGGCCGGACTGAAGCTTTCTTT. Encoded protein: CASSAQGTGRTEAFF.

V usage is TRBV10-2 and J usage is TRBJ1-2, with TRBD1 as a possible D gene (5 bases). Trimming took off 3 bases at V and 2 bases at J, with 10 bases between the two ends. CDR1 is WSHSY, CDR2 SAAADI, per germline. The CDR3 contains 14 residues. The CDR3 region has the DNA TGCGCCAGCAGTGAATTGGGGGTGAACTATGGCTACACCTTC. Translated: CASSELGVNYGYTF.

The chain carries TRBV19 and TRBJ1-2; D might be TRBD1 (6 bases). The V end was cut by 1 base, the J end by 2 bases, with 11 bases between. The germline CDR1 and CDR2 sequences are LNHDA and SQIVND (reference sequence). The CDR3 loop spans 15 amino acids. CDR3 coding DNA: TGTGCCAGTAGTATAGGCTGGGACACGAACTATGGCTACACCTTC. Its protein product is CASSIGWDTNYGYTF. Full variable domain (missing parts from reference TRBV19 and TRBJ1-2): DGGITQSPKYLFRKEGQNVTLSCEQNLNHDAMYWYRQDPGQGLRLIYYSQIVNDFQKGDIAEGYSVSREKKESFPLTVTSAQKNPTAFYLCASSIGWDTNYGYTFGSGTRLTVV.

The CDR3 is CASRFDGSYEQYF. The CDR3 DNA reads TGTGCCAGCAGATTCGACGGTTCCTACGAGCAGTACTTC. The chain carries TRBV6-8 and TRBJ2-7; D unclear. The V end lost 6 bases, the J end lost 1 base, and 10 bases lay between the germline ends. Germline V CDR1 and CDR2: MNHGY, SAAAGT. This CDR3 has 13 residues.

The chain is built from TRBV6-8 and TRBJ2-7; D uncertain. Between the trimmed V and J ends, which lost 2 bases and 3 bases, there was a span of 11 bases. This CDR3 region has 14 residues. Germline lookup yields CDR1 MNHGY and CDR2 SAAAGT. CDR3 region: CASSYPNRLYEQYF. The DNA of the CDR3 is TGTGCCAGCAGTTACCCGAACCGTCTCTACGAGCAGTACTTC.

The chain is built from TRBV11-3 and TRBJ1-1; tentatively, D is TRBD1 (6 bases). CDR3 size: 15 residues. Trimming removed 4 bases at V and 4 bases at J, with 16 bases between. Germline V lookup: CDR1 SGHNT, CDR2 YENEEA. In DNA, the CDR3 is TGTGCCAGCAGCTGGGTCCGGGGGGCGGCCACTGAAGCTTTCTTT. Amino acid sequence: CASSWVRGAATEAFF. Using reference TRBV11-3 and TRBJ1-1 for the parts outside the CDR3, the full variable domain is EAGVVQSPRYKIIEKKQPVAFWCNPISGHNTLYWYLQNLGQGPELLIRYENEEAVDDSQLPKDRFSAERLKGVDSTLKIQPAELGDSAVYLCASSWVRGAATEAFFGQGTRLTVV.

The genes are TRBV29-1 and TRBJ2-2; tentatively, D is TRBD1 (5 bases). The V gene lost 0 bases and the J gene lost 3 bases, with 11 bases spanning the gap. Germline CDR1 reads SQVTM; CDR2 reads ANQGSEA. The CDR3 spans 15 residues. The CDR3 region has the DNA TGCAGCGTTGAAGATCCCACAGGAGACACCGGGGAGCTGTTTTTT. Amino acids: CSVEDPTGDTGELFF.

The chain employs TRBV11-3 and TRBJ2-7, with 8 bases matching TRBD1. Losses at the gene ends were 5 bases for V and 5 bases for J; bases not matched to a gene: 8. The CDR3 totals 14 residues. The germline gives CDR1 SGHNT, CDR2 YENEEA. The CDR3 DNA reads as TGTGCCAGCAGCCTTCCAGGACAGGGCCACGAGCAGTACTTC. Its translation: CASSLPGQGHEQYF.

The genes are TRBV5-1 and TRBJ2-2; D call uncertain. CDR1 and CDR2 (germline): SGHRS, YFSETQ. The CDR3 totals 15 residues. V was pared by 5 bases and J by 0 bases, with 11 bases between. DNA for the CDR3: TGCGCCAGCAGTCAGACCGAAGCGAACACCGGGGAGCTGTTTTTT. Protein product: CASSQTEANTGELFF.

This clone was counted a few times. CDR3 DNA: TGTGCCAGCAGCTTAGACGGCGGTGGCTCCTACGAGCAGTACTTC. Protein product: CASSLDGGGSYEQYF. The chain carries TRBV11-3 and TRBJ2-7; D is ambiguous. Germline V CDR1 and CDR2: SGHNT, YENEEA. The CDR3 is 15 residues long. The V and J ends lost 0 bases and 0 bases respectively, with 9 bases between them.

CDR3 coding DNA: TGCAGCGTTGAAGTTGCAAGCAATCAGCCCCAGCATTTT. This translates into CSVEVASNQPQHF. The chain carries TRBV29-1 and TRBJ1-5; no firm D call. CDR3 length: 13 amino acids. V gave up 1 base and J gave up 1 base, with 5 bases separating them. Germline assignment: CDR1 SQVTM and CDR2 ANQGSEA. The variable domain in full, completed from reference TRBV29-1 and TRBJ1-5, reads SAVISQKPSRDICQRGTSLTIQCQVDSQVTMMFWYRQQPGQSLTLIATANQGSEATYESGFVIDKFPISRPNLTFSTLTVSNMSPEDSSIYLCSVEVASNQPQHFGDGTRLSIL.

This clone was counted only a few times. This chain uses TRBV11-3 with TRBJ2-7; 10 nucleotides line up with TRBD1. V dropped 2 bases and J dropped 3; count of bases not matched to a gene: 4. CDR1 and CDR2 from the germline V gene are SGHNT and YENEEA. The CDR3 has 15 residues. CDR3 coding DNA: TGTGCCAGCAGCTTAAGGACAGGGGGAATCTACGAGCAGTACTTC. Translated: CASSLRTGGIYEQYF.